This T cell receptor (beta chain) was identified in a study of cytomegalovirus exposure and HLA in healthy donors. Findings and limits, study-wide: One later analysis reportedly identified an Asian-associated ancestry cluster that showed fewer N-insertions than the approximately 700-donor mean. In terms of immune exposure information, only CMV serostatus was available. Productive status was seen about 87% or about 30% of the time for most TCR beta V segments in an earlier analysis.

Researchers ran the PCR with 60 Vbeta and 13 Jbeta primers. Per the original data handling: In a later analysis, the count reached about 82 million unique TCR beta chains, with roughly 12 million shared. The protocol was immunoSEQ multiplex PCR, while the TCRdb copy is restricted to in-frame clones and leaves out a portion. The V and J calls and clone size come from that table; D and trimming were worked out from the DNA. The table lists 85,000 to 130,000 clones, roughly 73% of them singletons, with 2.5% in the top ten. As regards this clone: Its antigen is currently unknown. This specimen includes other DNA sequences encoding the same CDR3.

After removal of 4 bases from V and 7 bases from J, the junction contained 9 bases not matched to a gene. This CDR3 is built from 14 residues. Germline V gives CDR1 SQVTM, CDR2 ANQGSEA. This clonotype was obtained from a middle-aged man in good health and CMV-seronegative. Sequencing used PBMCs. This chain links TRBV29-1 with TRBJ2-1, with 8 bases fitting TRBD2. The CDR3 DNA is TGCAGCGTTGTCATATCGGGGGGGCGAAATGAGCAGTTCTTC. It is translated as CSVVISGGRNEQFF.